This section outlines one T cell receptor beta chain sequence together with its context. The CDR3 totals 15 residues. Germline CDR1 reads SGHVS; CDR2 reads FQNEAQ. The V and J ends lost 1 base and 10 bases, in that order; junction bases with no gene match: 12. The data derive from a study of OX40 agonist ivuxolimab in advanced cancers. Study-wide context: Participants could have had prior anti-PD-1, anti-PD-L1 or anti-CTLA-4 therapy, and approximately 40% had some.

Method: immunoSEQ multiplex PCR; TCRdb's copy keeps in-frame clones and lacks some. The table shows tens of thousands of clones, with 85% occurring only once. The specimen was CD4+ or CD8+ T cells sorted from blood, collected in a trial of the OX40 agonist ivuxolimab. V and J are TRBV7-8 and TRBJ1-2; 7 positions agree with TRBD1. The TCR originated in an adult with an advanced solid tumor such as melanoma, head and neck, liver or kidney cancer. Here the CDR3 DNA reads TGTGCCAGCAGCTTAGGGGCCGGGACAGATTTCCCCTACACCTTC. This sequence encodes CASSLGAGTDFPYTF.